This T cell receptor beta chain was recovered during a study of T-cell memory formation after mild COVID-19. Researchers used 5'RACE with constant-segment primers to make TCR alpha and TCR beta cDNA libraries that carry sample barcodes and UMIs. MiXCR, applied by TCRdb to the 5' RACE reads, yields one record per CDR3 protein. The sample has nearly 250,000 distinct CDR3 sequences; approximately 15% are singletons. This clonotype was detected only a few times. The V end was cut by 4 bases, the J end by 3 bases, with 13 bases between. CDR3 length: 14 amino acids. The V gene's germline CDR1 is LGHDT and CDR2 YNNKEL (reference sequence).

This chain links TRBV3-1 with TRBJ2-7, with D possibly called TRBD1 or TRBD2 (5 bases each). Sequencing was performed on PBMCs or a T cell subset sorted from them (not recorded which). The receptor was isolated from an adult woman who had mild COVID-19 (a few samples of this study predate the infection). Cell type and time point are not known. The CDR3 reads CASSPPGRSYEQYF. The CDR3 DNA sequence: TGTGCCAGCAGCCCCCCGGGACGGAGCTACGAGCAGTACTTC.